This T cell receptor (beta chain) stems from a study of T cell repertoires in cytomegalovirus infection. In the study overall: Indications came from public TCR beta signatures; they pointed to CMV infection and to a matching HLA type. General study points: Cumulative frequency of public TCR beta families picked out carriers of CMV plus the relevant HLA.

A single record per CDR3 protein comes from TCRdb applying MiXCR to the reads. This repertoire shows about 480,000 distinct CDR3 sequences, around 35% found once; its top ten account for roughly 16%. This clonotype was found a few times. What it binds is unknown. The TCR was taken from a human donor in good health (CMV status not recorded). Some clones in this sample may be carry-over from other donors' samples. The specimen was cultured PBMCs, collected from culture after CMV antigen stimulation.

The CDR3 reads CASSPDRLRTNRPEAFF. For the CDR3, the DNA is TGTGCCAGCAGCCCTGATAGGTTACGGACGAATCGCCCTGAAGCTTTCTTT. V and J are TRBV7-8 and TRBJ1-1; D uncertain. The CDR3 is 17 amino acids. Germline V CDR1 and CDR2: SGHVS, FQNEAQ. The V end was cut by 5 bases, the J end by 6 bases, with 25 bases between. Complete variable domain (other parts from reference TRBV7-8 and TRBJ1-1): GAGVSQSPRYKVAKRGQDVALRCDPISGHVSLFWYQQALGQGPEFLTYFQNEAQLDKSGLPSDRFFAERPEGSVSTLKIQRTQQEDSAVYLCASSPDRLRTNRPEAFFGQGTRLTVV.